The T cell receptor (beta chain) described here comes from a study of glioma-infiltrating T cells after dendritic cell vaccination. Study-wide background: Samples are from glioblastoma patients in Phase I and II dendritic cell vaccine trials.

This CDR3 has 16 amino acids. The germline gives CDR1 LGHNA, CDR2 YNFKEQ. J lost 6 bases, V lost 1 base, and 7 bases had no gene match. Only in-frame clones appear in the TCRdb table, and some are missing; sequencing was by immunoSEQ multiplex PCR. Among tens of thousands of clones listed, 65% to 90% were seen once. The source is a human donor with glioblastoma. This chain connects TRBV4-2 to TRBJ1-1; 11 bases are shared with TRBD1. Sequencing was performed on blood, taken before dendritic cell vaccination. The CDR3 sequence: CASSQGGTGGSAEAFF. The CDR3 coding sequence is TGTGCCAGCAGCCAAGGAGGGACAGGGGGGAGCGCTGAAGCTTTCTTT.